A single sample is the source of the 3 T cell receptor beta chains below, sequenced in a study of patients and donors after allogeneic stem cell transplantation. TCRdb re-derived calls from the RT-PCR reads in MiXCR, one entry per CDR3 protein. The table lists about 4,000 distinct CDR3 sequences, 24% of them singletons, with 15% to 20% in the top ten. The source material was blood, either unsorted or a sorted T cell fraction (not recorded which). The receptors stem from a human donor who was either an allogeneic HSCT recipient or a stem cell or donor lymphocyte infusion donor (not recorded which). It is not recorded whose cells these are; they may come from a transplant donor.

By frequency in the sample, this clonotype is medium-sized. This chain uses TRBV30 with TRBJ2-7, with a possible D match to TRBD1 (8 bases). V was shortened by 4 bases and J by 6 bases, with 16 bases between the two germline ends. Germline V lookup: CDR1 GTSNPN, CDR2 SVGIG (reference sequence). The CDR3 spans 13 residues. CDR3 amino acids: CAWKRGQEGEQYF. Written as DNA, the CDR3 is TGTGCCTGGAAGCGGGGACAGGAAGGCGAGCAGTACTTC. The variable domain in full, completed from reference TRBV30 and TRBJ2-7, reads SQTIHQWPATLVQPVGSPLSLECTVEGTSNPNLYWYRQAAGRGLQLLFYSVGIGQISSEVPQNLSASRPQDRQFILSSKKLLLSDSGFYLCAWKRGQEGEQYFGPGTRLTVT.

The chain is built from TRBV19 and TRBJ2-1; D may be TRBD1 or TRBD2 (5 bases each). The CDR3 has 18 amino acids. V shed 9 bases and J shed 7 bases, with 31 bases lying between them. Germline lookup yields CDR1 LNHDA and CDR2 SQIVND (reference sequence). DNA for the CDR3: TGTGCCAGCTCAACCGGGACGGATGCGACGAACCTTCGGAATGAGCAGTTCTTC. Translated: CASSTGTDATNLRNEQFF.

This clonotype has just a few counts. The chain uses TRBV6-1 and TRBJ2-3; no clear D. The length of the CDR3 is 17 residues. Germline assignment: CDR1 MNHNS and CDR2 SASEGT. V dropped 6 bases and J dropped 1 base, with 20 bases sitting between them. CDR3 amino acids: CASSPTLRRKRTDTQYF. The CDR3 DNA sequence: TGTGCCAGCAGCCCCACGCTTCGTAGGAAACGCACAGATACGCAGTATTTT.